Detailed here is one TCR beta chain. The data were taken from a study of shared clonotypes between healthy human individuals. The data were produced by immunoSEQ multiplex PCR, yet TCRdb's version contains in-frame clones alone and is incomplete. The sample has roughly 2,300,000 clones, under 95% seen once; the top ten hold approximately 0.4%. The length of the CDR3 is 15 residues. Between the trimmed V and J ends, which lost 2 bases and 4 bases, there was a span of 14 bases. Per the germline V gene, CDR1 is MNHNS and CDR2 is SASEGT. The rearrangement uses TRBV6-1 and TRBJ2-5, with D maybe TRBD1 (5 bases). The material sequenced was naive CD4+ T cells from PBMCs. Subset of the sample: CD45RA+ positively selected. This receptor was taken from a man aged 18 to 29 in good health. Some clones in this sample may be carry-over from other donors' samples. The CDR3 reads CASSEKGTGPETQYF. CDR3 DNA sequence: TGTGCCAGCAGTGAAAAAGGCACAGGTCCAGAGACCCAGTACTTC.